The clone carrying this T cell receptor (beta chain) has ten or more counts. The read terminates 3 residues before the CDR3 end, so the remaining end is supplied by the germline J gene. Data came from immunoSEQ multiplex PCR; TCRdb stores just in-frame clones and leaves some out. Altogether around 55,000 clones were found in the sample, and no singletons occur. The sample comes from a study of T cell clonality in common variable immunodeficiency. Per the germline V gene, CDR1 is SGHTA and CDR2 is FQGTGA. This CDR3 is 16 amino acids long. Trimming at V came to 5 bases and at J to 5 bases, leaving 9 bases not matched to a gene.

The specimen was peripheral blood mononuclear cells. V gene TRBV7-3 combines with J gene TRBJ2-2; 9 positions match TRBD1. The sequence was obtained from a person between 18 and 75 years old in good health. CDR3 sequence reads: CASSLRTGVATGELFF. The CDR3 bases that were read are TGTGCCAGCAGCCTCAGGACAGGGGTGGCGACCGGGGAG.